Listed below are T cell receptor beta chains from one sample, sequenced in a study of T cell responses to AZD1222 COVID-19 vaccine. TCRdb's table, derived via immunoSEQ multiplex PCR, lists solely in-frame clones and lacks some. The sample consists of some 200,000 clones, about nine tenths of them appearing once. The sequenced sample was peripheral blood, obtained 28 days after the second AZD1222 dose. The receptors shown here come from an adult who received the AZD1222 COVID-19 vaccine. Both conserved end residues are part of each CDR3. D genes are given only for firm matches. Some rows have no size entry. The others give once, few or many, or a class for an expanded clone.

-,TRBJ2-7,TRBD2,13,TRBV5-1,TGCGCCAGCAAGGTAGCGGGGGCCTACGAGCAGTACTTC,CASKVAGAYEQYF
-,TRBJ1-2,-,15,TRBV30,TGTGCCTGGAGCTCAGGCGTGGCAGAATACTATGGCTACACCTTC,CAWSSGVAEYYGYTF
-,TRBJ1-1,-,16,TRBV2,TGTGCCAGCAGTGAAAGGAGGGGAGGATGGGGCACTGAAGCTTTCTTT,CASSERRGGWGTEAFF
-,TRBJ2-4,-,14,TRBV30,TGTGCCTGGAGTGAGCGCCCTTATAAAAACATTCAGTACTTC,CAWSERPYKNIQYF
-,TRBJ2-3,-,14,TRBV28,TGTGCCAGCAGTTCCCTCAGTAGTGTTTATACGCAGTATTTT,CASSSLSSVYTQYF
-,TRBJ1-3,-,12,TRBV12-3/TRBV12-4,TGTGCCAGCAGTCCAGTTGGAAACACCATATATTTT,CASSPVGNTIYF
-,TRBJ2-1,TRBD1,13,TRBV10-2,TGCGCCAGCGGGACAGGGCGGGGAAATGAGCAGTTCTTC,CASGTGRGNEQFF
-,TRBJ2-7,-,13,TRBV5-4,TGTGCCAGCAGCTTGGCGGCACCCTACGAGCAGTACTTC,CASSLAAPYEQYF
-,TRBJ1-1,-,14,TRBV7-3,TGTGCCAGCAGCTTAGCAGGGTGGAACACTGAAGCTTTCTTT,CASSLAGWNTEAFF
once,TRBJ1-2,TRBD1,19,TRBV3-1/TRBV3-2,TGTGCCAGCAGCCAAAAAGGATGGACAGGGGGCGTCGGGAACTATGGCTACACCTTC,CASSQKGWTGGVGNYGYTF
-,TRBJ2-5,-,11,TRBV29-1,TGCAGCGTTGAAGAGGGGGAGACCCAGTACTTC,CSVEEGETQYF
once,TRBJ1-1,-,15,TRBV5-1,TGCGCCAGCAGCCCGGGGGACGTTTTGAACACTGAAGCTTTCTTT,CASSPGDVLNTEAFF
-,TRBJ2-2,TRBD2,16,TRBV5-4,TGTGCCAGCAGCCTCTTAGCGGGAGGCAACACCGGGGAGCTGTTTTTT,CASSLLAGGNTGELFF
-,TRBJ1-5,-,13,TRBV7-8,TGTGCCAGCAGCAAAGACCGCAATCAGCCCCAGCATTTT,CASSKDRNQPQHF
-,TRBJ2-2,TRBD2,16,TRBV6-2/TRBV6-3,TGTGCCAGCAGTTACTCGGGACTAGCGGGCCCCGGGGAGCTGTTTTTT,CASSYSGLAGPGELFF
-,TRBJ2-1,-,15,TRBV24-1,TGTGCCACCAGTGATTCCCGTAATACCTACAATGAGCAGTTCTTC,CATSDSRNTYNEQFF
-,TRBJ2-7,TRBD2,15,TRBV27,TGTGCCAGCAGTTTATCGCCCCGGGGAGGGAACGAGCAGTACTTC,CASSLSPRGGNEQYF
-,TRBJ2-7,-,14,TRBV5-1,TGCGCCAGCAGCTTGGATTTCTCTGGGTACGAGCAGTACTTC,CASSLDFSGYEQYF
-,TRBJ1-2,-,14,TRBV12-1,TGTGCCAGCAGCCCCTTAGGGCTGATCTATGGCTACACCTTC,CASSPLGLIYGYTF
-,TRBJ2-7,-,13,TRBV7-9,TGTGCCAGCAGCTTAGGGCTTTCCTACGAGCAGTACTTC,CASSLGLSYEQYF
-,TRBJ1-5,-,13,TRBV30,TGTGCCTGGAGCGAGGTGGGCAATCAGCCCCAGCATTTT,CAWSEVGNQPQHF
once,TRBJ1-2,TRBD1,15,TRBV11-2,TGTGCCAGCAGCTTGACAGGGGCAAATAACTATGGCTACACCTTC,CASSLTGANNYGYTF
-,TRBJ1-2,-,13,TRBV7-2,TGTGCCAGCAGCCGGACGGCACTCTATGGCTACACCTTC,CASSRTALYGYTF
once,TRBJ1-3,-,16,TRBV7-7,TGTGCTAGCAGCTTAGTTGAATTAAGCTCTGGAAACACCATATATTTT,CASSLVELSSGNTIYF
-,TRBJ1-2,-,13,TRBV12-3/TRBV12-4,TGTGCCAGCAGCCAATCTAGATTACGGGGCTACACCTTC,CASSQSRLRGYTF
-,TRBJ2-7,-,13,TRBV15,TGTGCCACCAGCAGAGTTTTAGCGAACGAGCAGTACTTC,CATSRVLANEQYF
once,TRBJ2-7,-,14,TRBV7-8,TGTGCCAGCAGCTTGGGGGGAGAAGGCTACGAGCAGTACTTC,CASSLGGEGYEQYF
-,TRBJ2-7,TRBD1,11,TRBV20-1,TGCAGTGCAGAGACAGGGGGCGAGCAGTACTTC,CSAETGGEQYF
-,TRBJ1-5,-,14,TRBV6-5,TGTGCCAGCAGCAACCGGGACAGCAATCAGCCCCAGCATTTT,CASSNRDSNQPQHF
once,TRBJ2-7,TRBD2,18,TRBV28,TGTGCCAGCAGTTTTACCGGACTAGCGGGAGGTAGCTCCTACGAGCAGTACTTC,CASSFTGLAGGSSYEQYF
once,TRBJ1-6,-,11,TRBV28,TGTGCCAGCAGCCTAAATTCACCCCTCCACTTT,CASSLNSPLHF
-,TRBJ2-5,TRBD1,15,TRBV7-3,TGTGCCAGCAGCTTAACCCCAGGGGGTGGAGAGACCCAGTACTTC,CASSLTPGGGETQYF
-,TRBJ1-6,-,13,TRBV9,TGTGCCAGCAGCGTAGGACGGGATTCACCCCTCCACTTT,CASSVGRDSPLHF
-,TRBJ1-6,TRBD1,15,TRBV28,TGTGCCAGCAGCCTACAGGGGGCCTATAATTCACCCCTCCACTTT,CASSLQGAYNSPLHF
-,TRBJ1-4,TRBD1,16,TRBV9,TGTGCCAGCAGCGCCCTTACAGGGGCCGACGGTGAAAAACTGTTTTTT,CASSALTGADGEKLFF
-,TRBJ2-1,-,11,TRBV27,TGTGCCAGCAGTTTATGCAATGAGCAGTTCTTC,CASSLCNEQFF
-,TRBJ2-4,TRBD1,20,TRBV5-1,TGCGCCAGCAGCTTGGCCCTGAGGGACAGGGGAGGTGGATCTAAAAACATTCAGTACTTC,CASSLALRDRGGGSKNIQYF
-,TRBJ1-5,TRBD1,16,TRBV6-2/TRBV6-3,TGTGCCAGCAGTTACTCATCAAGGGGGCAGGGGCAGCCCCAGCATTTT,CASSYSSRGQGQPQHF
-,TRBJ1-3,-,12,TRBV11-2,TGTGCCAGCAGCGCACAGGGAAACACCATATATTTT,CASSAQGNTIYF
-,TRBJ1-6,-,12,TRBV19,TGTGCCAGTAGTACTTGGGGATCACCCCTCCACTTT,CASSTWGSPLHF
-,TRBJ2-1,-,12,TRBV28,TGTGCCAGCGGCTTAACCTACAATGAGCAGTTCTTC,CASGLTYNEQFF
-,TRBJ1-2,TRBD1,16,TRBV11-3,TGTGCCAGCAGCTTAGAAGGGGGACAGGCCAACTATGGCTACACCTTC,CASSLEGGQANYGYTF
-,TRBJ1-6,TRBD1,14,TRBV28,TGTGCCAGCATTCCCGGGACAGAGGGATCACCCCTCCACTTT,CASIPGTEGSPLHF
-,TRBJ2-1,-,16,TRBV11-3,TGTGCCAGCAGCTTAGTTGGCGGACCCTCCTACAATGAGCAGTTCTTC,CASSLVGGPSYNEQFF
-,TRBJ2-3,TRBD1,16,TRBV7-7,TGTGCTAGCAGCTTAGGTTTGACAGGGAGCACAGATACGCAGTATTTT,CASSLGLTGSTDTQYF
-,TRBJ2-7,-,16,TRBV11-3,TGTGCCAGCAGGAAACAGAACCTCGGGAGCATGAACGAGCAGTACTTC,CASRKQNLGSMNEQYF
once,TRBJ1-1,-,14,TRBV9,TGTGCCAGCAGTCAAAGCCCCAGGGGCACTGAAGCTTTCTTT,CASSQSPRGTEAFF
-,TRBJ1-1,TRBD1,16,TRBV28,TGTGCCAGCAGTTTCTGGGACAGGGAGGGGAACACTGAAGCTTTCTTT,CASSFWDREGNTEAFF